These 3 T cell receptor beta chains share one sample of origin, sequenced in a study of T cell repertoires in cytomegalovirus infection. Via MiXCR, TCRdb re-called the reads, giving one row per CDR3 protein. The sample holds around 450,000 distinct CDR3 sequences; approximately 31% are singletons and the top ten take around 13%. Specimen: PBMCs. These TCRs come from a human donor in good health (CMV status not recorded). Some clones in this sample may be carry-over from other donors' samples.

The J gene is TRBJ2-5, the V gene TRBV12-3 or TRBV12-4; no definite D call. This CDR3 region has 13 residues. The germline V and J ends were trimmed by 3 bases and 2 bases, with 7 bases remaining between them. CDR3 bases: TGTGCCAGCAGTTTGTTCGTACAAGAGACCCAGTACTTC. It translates to CASSLFVQETQYF.

This chain joins TRBV5-1 and TRBJ1-1; 8 bases match TRBD1. V trimming: 2 bases; J trimming: 3 bases; junction bases outside the gene matches: 9. Per the germline V gene, CDR1 is SGHRS and CDR2 is YFSETQ. The CDR3 is 16 residues long. CDR3 loop: CASSLGPGGADTEAFF. In DNA form, the CDR3 reads TGCGCCAGCAGCTTAGGTCCAGGGGGCGCCGACACTGAAGCTTTCTTT.

This clonotype was seen more than once but under ten times. This chain uses TRBV19 with TRBJ2-5, with TRBD2 identical over 8 bases. Per the germline V gene, CDR1 is LNHDA and CDR2 is SQIVND (reference sequence). V lost 1 base and J lost 0; bases outside the gene matches: 1. This CDR3 has 15 residues. The CDR3 DNA is TGTGCCAGTAGTATAGCGGGGGGGGACCAAGAGACCCAGTACTTC. Translated: CASSIAGGDQETQYF.